Each of the 23 T cell receptor beta chains below was sequenced from the same sample in a study of OX40 agonist ivuxolimab in advanced cancers. Using immunoSEQ multiplex PCR, the repertoire was profiled, and TCRdb retains in-frame clones only, with some absent. The sample includes 40,000 to 50,000 clones, about 87% of them seen just once. Here the sequenced sample was CD4+ or CD8+ T cells sorted from blood, taken in a trial of the OX40 agonist ivuxolimab. These receptors came from an adult with an advanced solid tumor such as melanoma, head and neck, liver or kidney cancer.

The chain joins TRBV7-7 to TRBJ1-3; possible D gene TRBD1, 5 bases. The CDR3 length is 15 residues. The V gene's germline CDR1 is SSHAT and CDR2 FNYEAQ (reference sequence). Trimming cost V 4 bases and J 2 bases, with 12 bases left between them. The CDR3 nucleotides read TGTGCCAGCAGCTCGGGACTGCTCCCTGGAAACACCATATATTTT. Translating gives CASSSGLLPGNTIYF. Variable domain in full (rest from reference TRBV7-7 and TRBJ1-3): GAGVSQSPRYKVTKRGQDVTLRCDPISSHATLYWYQQALGQGPEFLTYFNYEAQPDKSGLPSDRFSAERPEGSISTLTIQRTEQRDSAMYRCASSSGLLPGNTIYFGEGSWLTVV.

The chain couples TRBV19 to TRBJ2-3; D is perhaps TRBD1 or TRBD2 (5 bases each). The CDR3 is 15 residues long. Looked up from germline, CDR1 is LNHDA and CDR2 is SQIVND (reference sequence). V was clipped by 5 bases and J by 3 bases, with 15 bases between them. CDR3 in amino acids: CASSRTRDLTDTQYF. The CDR3 bases are TGTGCCAGTAGTCGAACGAGGGACCTGACAGATACGCAGTATTTT.

The rearrangement joins TRBV7-9 to TRBJ2-5, with 8 bases aligning to TRBD2. V dropped 8 bases and J dropped 2; count of bases not matched to a gene: 7. The CDR3 extends over 14 amino acids. The V gene's germline CDR1 is SEHNR and CDR2 FQNEAQ (reference sequence). The CDR3 bases are TGTGCCAGCCGCATTCCGGGGGGGCAAGAGACCCAGTACTTC. As protein: CASRIPGGQETQYF.

On this clone: The same CDR3 arises from other DNA sequences in this sample as well. The gene calls are TRBV11-2 and TRBJ2-1; 7 positions agree with TRBD1. Germline assignment: CDR1 SGHAT and CDR2 FQNNGV. V gave up 5 bases and J gave up 8 bases; unmatched junction bases: 3. The CDR3 length is 12 residues. The CDR3 DNA follows: TGTGCCAGCAGCCGGGACAGAGATGAGCAGTTCTTC. It specifies CASSRDRDEQFF. Full variable domain (remainder filled in from reference TRBV11-2 and TRBJ2-1): EAGVAQSPRYKIIEKRQSVAFWCNPISGHATLYWYQQILGQGPKLLIQFQNNGVVDDSQLPKDRFSAERLKGVDSTLKIQPAKLEDSAVYLCASSRDRDEQFFGPGTRLTVL.

This chain joins TRBV7-8 and TRBJ1-5; possibly TRBD1 for D (6 bases). In germline, CDR1 is SGHVS, CDR2 FQNEAQ. The ends were cut back, 5 bases at V and 3 bases at J, with 14 bases in the middle. This CDR3 has 15 residues. CDR3 in amino acids: CASSPARGINQPQHF. The CDR3 DNA is TGTGCCAGCAGCCCGGCCAGGGGAATCAATCAGCCCCAGCATTTT.

The CDR3 region is CSTMTHLRRETQYF. The CDR3 DNA sequence: TGCAGCACCATGACCCACTTAAGGAGAGAGACCCAGTACTTC. The V and J genes are TRBV29-1 and TRBJ2-5; D is unclear. The CDR3 covers 14 residues. The V and J ends lost 8 bases and 4 bases respectively, with 20 bases between them. Germline V CDR1 and CDR2: SQVTM, ANQGSEA.

The chain combines TRBV6-5 with TRBJ2-1; 8 nucleotides line up with TRBD2. The J segment lost 4 bases and the V segment lost 9 bases, leaving 8 bases of the junction unmatched. CDR3 size: 14 residues. Per germline, CDR1 MNHEY and CDR2 SVGAGI. CDR3 bases: TGTGCCAGTAGGGGCGCGGGGGGTTACAATGAGCAGTTCTTC. As protein: CASRGAGGYNEQFF.

The V and J genes are TRBV5-1 and TRBJ2-2; TRBD2 agrees at 7 bases. There are 16 residues in the CDR3. The trim removed 1 base at V and 1 base at J, leaving 4 bases unmatched. From germline, CDR1 is SGHRS and CDR2 YFSETQ. CDR3 in amino acids: CASSLSSSGNTGELFF. The CDR3 bases are TGCGCCAGCAGCTTGAGTTCTAGCGGGAACACCGGGGAGCTGTTTTTT.

The CDR3 loop is CASSWGGQRAGELFF. The CDR3 DNA follows: TGTGCCAGCAGTTGGGGAGGCCAAAGAGCCGGGGAGCTGTTTTTT. This chain links TRBV6-5 with TRBJ2-2; D possibly corresponds to TRBD2 (6 bases). The germline gives CDR1 MNHEY, CDR2 SVGAGI. Trimming shortened V by 4 bases and J by 6 bases, and 15 bases separated the two germline ends. CDR3 length: 15 amino acids.

The chain carries TRBV5-1 and TRBJ1-1; 8 positions match TRBD1. This CDR3 is 15 amino acids long. The germline CDR1 and CDR2 sequences are SGHRS and YFSETQ. Trimming took 4 bases from V and 6 from J; bases not matched to a gene: 11. The CDR3 protein is CASSLGTGGFSEAFF. The CDR3 DNA reads TGCGCCAGCAGCCTAGGGACAGGCGGTTTCTCTGAAGCTTTCTTT. The full variable domain, in which reference TRBV5-1 and TRBJ1-1 provide the parts outside the CDR3, is KAGVTQTPRYLIKTRGQQVTLSCSPISGHRSVSWYQQTPGQGLQFLFEYFSETQRNKGNFPGRFSGRQFSNSRSEMNVSTLELGDSALYLCASSLGTGGFSEAFFGQGTRLTVV.

This chain uses TRBV2 with TRBJ2-5; D is undetermined. Trimming removed 6 bases from V and 3 bases from J, with 11 bases in between. The germline V gene has CDR1 SNHLY and CDR2 FYNNEI. There are 13 residues in the CDR3. The CDR3 DNA reads as TGTGCCAGCAGCGTAATCAGCGAAGAGACCCAGTACTTC. Translating gives CASSVISEETQYF.

The chain is built from TRBV15 and TRBJ2-7; D may be TRBD2 (5 bases). Trimming took off 0 bases at V and 8 bases at J, with 17 bases between the two ends. The germline V gene encodes CDR1 LNHNV and CDR2 YYDKDF (reference sequence). This CDR3 comprises 15 residues. The CDR3, as DNA: TGTGCCACCAGCAGAGATCTTGGGAGATTGATCCAGCAGTACTTC. Residues: CATSRDLGRLIQQYF.

Only one count was recorded for this clone. The V call is TRBV6-1, the J call TRBJ2-7, with a weak D call TRBD1 (5 bases). Trimming pared 4 bases from V and 2 bases from J, leaving 15 bases between. The CDR3 runs to 15 residues. Looked up from germline, CDR1 is MNHNS and CDR2 is SASEGT. DNA of the CDR3: TGTGCCAGCAGTGTTGCCTGGACAAGTACCTACGAGCAGTACTTC. Protein sequence: CASSVAWTSTYEQYF.

V and J are TRBV12-5 and TRBJ2-1; D is uncertain. Looked up from germline, CDR1 is LGHNT and CDR2 is FRNRAP. V lost 1 base and J 8 bases, leaving 9 bases between the germline ends. This CDR3 has 13 residues. CDR3 region: CASGLGPADEQFF. For the CDR3, the DNA is TGTGCTAGTGGTTTGGGGCCGGCGGATGAGCAGTTCTTC.

The gene calls are TRBV6-1 and TRBJ1-6; D may be TRBD1 (6 bases). The CDR3 runs to 14 residues. Trimming shortened V by 1 base and J by 14 bases, and 15 bases separated the two germline ends. Germline V gives CDR1 MNHNS, CDR2 SASEGT. This chain's CDR3 is CASSEGDTRLSLHF. The CDR3 DNA reads as TGTGCCAGCAGTGAAGGGGACACCCGGCTATCCCTCCACTTT.

The chain couples TRBV6-5 to TRBJ2-3; D is possibly TRBD2 (7 bases). V was clipped by 6 bases and J by 3 bases, with 13 bases between them. The CDR3 length is 14 residues. Per the germline V gene, CDR1 is MNHEY and CDR2 is SVGAGI. CDR3 bases: TGTGCCAGCAGGCCACAGGGAGGGACAGATACGCAGTATTTT. This encodes CASRPQGGTDTQYF.

This chain connects TRBV9 to TRBJ2-2, with a possible D match to TRBD1 (5 bases). The CDR3 sequence is 15 residues long. Germline-derived CDR1 and CDR2 are SGDLS and YYNGEE. V lost 4 bases and J lost 4, with 14 bases in between. The CDR3: CASSIRNRPTGELFF. The CDR3 region has the DNA TGTGCCAGCAGCATCAGGAACAGGCCCACCGGGGAGCTGTTTTTT. The full variable domain, completed using reference TRBV9 and TRBJ2-2, is DSGVTQTPKHLITATGQRVTLRCSPRSGDLSVYWYQQSLDQGLQFLIQYYNGEERAKGNILERFSAQQFPDLHSELNLSSLELGDSALYFCASSIRNRPTGELFFGEGSRLTVL.

The gene calls are TRBV7-9 and TRBJ2-7; 7 bases match TRBD1. V dropped 5 bases and J dropped 3; count of bases not matched to a gene: 7. The CDR3 contains 14 residues. CDR1 is SEHNR and CDR2 is FQNEAQ in the germline V gene (reference sequence). The CDR3 bases are TGTGCCAGCAGCCCGACAGGGTCAGGCTACGAGCAGTACTTC. This encodes CASSPTGSGYEQYF.

The chain uses TRBV5-6 and TRBJ2-7, with 15 bases identical to TRBD2. The length of the CDR3 is 18 residues. The trim removed 4 bases at V and 0 bases at J, leaving 8 bases unmatched. Germline V gives CDR1 SGHDT, CDR2 YYEEEE. CDR3 protein: CASSPRTSGGASSYEQYF. DNA of the CDR3: TGTGCCAGCAGCCCCCGGACTAGCGGGGGGGCCAGCTCCTACGAGCAGTACTTC.

This clone was seen a few times. CDR3 coding DNA: TGTGCCACCAGCAGACTTAGCACAGATACGCAGTATTTT. This translates into CATSRLSTDTQYF. The chain recombines TRBV15 with TRBJ2-3, with D hard to call. The germline V and J ends were trimmed by 2 bases and 0 bases, with 3 bases remaining between them. Germline CDR1 reads LNHNV; CDR2 reads YYDKDF (reference sequence). There are 13 residues in the CDR3. The full variable domain, rest sourced from reference TRBV15 and TRBJ2-3, is DAMVIQNPRYQVTQFGKPVTLSCSQTLNHNVMYWYQQKSSQAPKLLFHYYDKDFNNEADTPDNFQSRRPNTSFCFLDIRSPGLGDTAMYLCATSRLSTDTQYFGPGTRLTVL.

The J gene is TRBJ2-7, the V gene TRBV5-8; TRBD2 matches 10 bases. CDR1 is SGHTS and CDR2 is YDEGEE in the germline V gene. The CDR3 has 15 residues. With 2 bases clipped from V and 5 bases from J, the junction kept 7 bases outside the gene matches. The CDR3 reads CASSLAGGPRNEQYF. As DNA, the CDR3 is TGTGCCAGCAGCTTAGCGGGAGGGCCTAGGAACGAGCAGTACTTC.

The chain couples TRBV28 to TRBJ2-7, with no clear D. There are 13 residues in the CDR3. The germline V gene has CDR1 MDHEN and CDR2 SYDVKM. V was pared by 2 bases and J by 4 bases, with 9 bases between. DNA for the CDR3: TGTGCCAGCAGTTTAGGGATCGAGTACGAGCAGTACTTC. Its protein is CASSLGIEYEQYF.

This chain connects TRBV19 to TRBJ2-1; 10 bases are a match to TRBD2. The CDR3 has 16 amino acids. J gave up 5 bases and V 3 bases, and 7 bases lay outside the gene matches. From germline, CDR1 is LNHDA and CDR2 SQIVND (reference sequence). Here the CDR3 DNA reads TGTGCCAGTAGTATTTGGAGCGGGAGGGCCAACAATGAGCAGTTCTTC. This encodes CASSIWSGRANNEQFF.